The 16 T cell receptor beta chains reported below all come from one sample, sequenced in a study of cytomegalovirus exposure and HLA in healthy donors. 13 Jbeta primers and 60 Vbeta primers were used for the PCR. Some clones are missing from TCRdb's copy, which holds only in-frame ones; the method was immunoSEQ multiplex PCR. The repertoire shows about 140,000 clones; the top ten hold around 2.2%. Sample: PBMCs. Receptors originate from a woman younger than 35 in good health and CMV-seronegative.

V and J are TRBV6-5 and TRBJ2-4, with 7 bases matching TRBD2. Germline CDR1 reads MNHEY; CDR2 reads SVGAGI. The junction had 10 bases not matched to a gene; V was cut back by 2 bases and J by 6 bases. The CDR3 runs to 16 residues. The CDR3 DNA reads TGTGCCAGCAGTTACGGGGACGGCGGGAGCGGAAACATTCAGTACTTC. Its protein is CASSYGDGGSGNIQYF.

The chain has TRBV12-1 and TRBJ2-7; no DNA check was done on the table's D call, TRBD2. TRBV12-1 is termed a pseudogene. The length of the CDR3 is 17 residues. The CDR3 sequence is CASSFGGTSGRADEQYV. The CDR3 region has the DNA TGTGCCAGCAGCTTTGGGGGGACTAGCGGGAGGGCCGACGAGCAGTACGTC.

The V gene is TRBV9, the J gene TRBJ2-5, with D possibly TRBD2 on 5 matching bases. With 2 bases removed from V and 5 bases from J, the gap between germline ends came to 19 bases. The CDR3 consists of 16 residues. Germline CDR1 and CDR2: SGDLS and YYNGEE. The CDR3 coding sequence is TGTGCCAGCAGCGTTGGAGCGGTCCCGACCCCGGAGACCCAGTACTTC. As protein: CASSVGAVPTPETQYF.

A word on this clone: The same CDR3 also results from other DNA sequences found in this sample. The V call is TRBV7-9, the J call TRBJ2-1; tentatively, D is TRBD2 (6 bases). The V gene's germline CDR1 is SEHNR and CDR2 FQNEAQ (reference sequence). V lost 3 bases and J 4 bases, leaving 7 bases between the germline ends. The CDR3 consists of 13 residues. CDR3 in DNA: TGTGCCAGCAGCTTGGGGACTTACAATGAGCAGTTCTTC. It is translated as CASSLGTYNEQFF. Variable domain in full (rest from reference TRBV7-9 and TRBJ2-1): DTGVSQNPRHKITKRGQNVTFRCDPISEHNRLYWYRQTLGQGPEFLTYFQNEAQLEKSRLLSDRFSAERPKGSFSTLEIQRTEQGDSAMYLCASSLGTYNEQFFGPGTRLTVL.

The CDR3 spells CATSRESNTGTGGNEQFF. The CDR3 DNA sequence: TGTGCCACCAGCAGAGAGTCAAACACCGGGACAGGGGGCAATGAGCAGTTCTTC. This rearrangement joins TRBV15 to TRBJ2-1; 11 nucleotides line up with TRBD1. The CDR3 loop spans 18 amino acids. From germline, CDR1 is LNHNV and CDR2 YYDKDF (reference sequence). V was clipped by 0 bases and J by 6 bases; unmatched bases: 10.

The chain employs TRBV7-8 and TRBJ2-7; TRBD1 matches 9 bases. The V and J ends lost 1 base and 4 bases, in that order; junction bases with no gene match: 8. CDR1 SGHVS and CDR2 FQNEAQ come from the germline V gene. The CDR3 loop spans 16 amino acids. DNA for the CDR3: TGTGCCAGCAGCTTAGTGGAGCCGGGACAGGGATACGAGCAGTACTTC. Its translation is CASSLVEPGQGYEQYF.

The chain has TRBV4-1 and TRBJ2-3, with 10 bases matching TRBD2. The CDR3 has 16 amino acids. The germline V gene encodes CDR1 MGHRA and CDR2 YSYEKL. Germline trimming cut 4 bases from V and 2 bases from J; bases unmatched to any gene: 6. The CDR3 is CASSPKLAGLTDTQYF. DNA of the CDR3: TGCGCCAGCAGCCCCAAACTAGCGGGGCTCACAGATACGCAGTATTTT.

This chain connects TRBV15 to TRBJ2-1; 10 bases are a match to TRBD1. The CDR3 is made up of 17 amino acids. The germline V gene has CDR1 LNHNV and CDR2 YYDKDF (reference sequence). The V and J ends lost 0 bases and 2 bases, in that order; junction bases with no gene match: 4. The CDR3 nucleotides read TGTGCCACCAGCAGAGATCGGACAGGGGGGACCTACAATGAGCAGTTCTTC. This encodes CATSRDRTGGTYNEQFF.

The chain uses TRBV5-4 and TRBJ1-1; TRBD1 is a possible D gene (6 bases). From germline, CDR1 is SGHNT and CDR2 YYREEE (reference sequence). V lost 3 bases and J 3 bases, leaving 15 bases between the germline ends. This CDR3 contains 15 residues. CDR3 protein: CASSSTGKGYTEAFF. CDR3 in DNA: TGTGCCAGCAGCTCCACAGGGAAGGGATACACTGAAGCTTTCTTT. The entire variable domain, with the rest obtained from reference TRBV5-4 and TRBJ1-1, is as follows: ETGVTQSPTHLIKTRGQQVTLRCSSQSGHNTVSWYQQALGQGPQFIFQYYREEENGRGNFPPRFSGLQFPNYSSELNVNALELDDSALYLCASSSTGKGYTEAFFGQGTRLTVV.

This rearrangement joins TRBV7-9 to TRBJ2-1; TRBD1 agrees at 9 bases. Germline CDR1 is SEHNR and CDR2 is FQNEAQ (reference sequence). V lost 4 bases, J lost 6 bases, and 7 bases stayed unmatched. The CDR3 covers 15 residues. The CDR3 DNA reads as TGTGCCAGCAGCTCAACAGGGGGCCTCTTCAATGAGCAGTTCTTC. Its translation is CASSSTGGLFNEQFF. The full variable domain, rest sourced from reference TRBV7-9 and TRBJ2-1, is DTGVSQNPRHKITKRGQNVTFRCDPISEHNRLYWYRQTLGQGPEFLTYFQNEAQLEKSRLLSDRFSAERPKGSFSTLEIQRTEQGDSAMYLCASSSTGGLFNEQFFGPGTRLTVL.

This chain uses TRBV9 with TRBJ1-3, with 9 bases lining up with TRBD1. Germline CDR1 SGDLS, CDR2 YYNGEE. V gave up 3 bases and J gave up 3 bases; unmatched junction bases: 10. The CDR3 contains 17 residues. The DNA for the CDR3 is TGTGCCAGCAGCGCCGATCTAGGGACAGGGTTTGGAAACACCATATATTTT. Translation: CASSADLGTGFGNTIYF. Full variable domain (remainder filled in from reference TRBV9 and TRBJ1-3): DSGVTQTPKHLITATGQRVTLRCSPRSGDLSVYWYQQSLDQGLQFLIQYYNGEERAKGNILERFSAQQFPDLHSELNLSSLELGDSALYFCASSADLGTGFGNTIYFGEGSWLTVV.

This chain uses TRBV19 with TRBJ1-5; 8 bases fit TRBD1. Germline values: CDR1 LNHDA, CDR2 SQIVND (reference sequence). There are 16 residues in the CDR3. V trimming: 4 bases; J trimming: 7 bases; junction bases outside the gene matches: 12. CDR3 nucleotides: TGTGCCAGTAGTACACAATCCGGGACAGGTACCCAGCCCCAGCATTTT. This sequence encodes CASSTQSGTGTQPQHF.

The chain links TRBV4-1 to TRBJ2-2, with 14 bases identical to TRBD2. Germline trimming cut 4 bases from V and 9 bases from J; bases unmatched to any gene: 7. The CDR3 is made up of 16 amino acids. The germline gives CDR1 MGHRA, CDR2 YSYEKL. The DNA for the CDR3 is TGCGCCAGCAGCCGCCTGACTAGCGGGAGGGCCCGGGAGCTGTTTTTT. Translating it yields CASSRLTSGRARELFF.

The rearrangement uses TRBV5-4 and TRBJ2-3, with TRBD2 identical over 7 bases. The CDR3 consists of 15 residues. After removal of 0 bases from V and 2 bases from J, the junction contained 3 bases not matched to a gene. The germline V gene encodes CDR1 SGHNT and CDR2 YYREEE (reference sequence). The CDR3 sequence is CASSLDLAATDTQYF. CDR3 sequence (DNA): TGTGCCAGCAGCTTGGATCTAGCGGCCACAGATACGCAGTATTTT. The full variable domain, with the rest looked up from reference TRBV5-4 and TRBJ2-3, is ETGVTQSPTHLIKTRGQQVTLRCSSQSGHNTVSWYQQALGQGPQFIFQYYREEENGRGNFPPRFSGLQFPNYSSELNVNALELDDSALYLCASSLDLAATDTQYFGPGTRLTVL.

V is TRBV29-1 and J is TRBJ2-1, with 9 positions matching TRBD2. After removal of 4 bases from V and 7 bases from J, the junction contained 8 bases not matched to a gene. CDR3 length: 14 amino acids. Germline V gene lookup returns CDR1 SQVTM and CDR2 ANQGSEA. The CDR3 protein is CSVVSGRSGNEQFF. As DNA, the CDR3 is TGCAGCGTTGTGAGCGGGAGGAGTGGAAATGAGCAGTTCTTC.

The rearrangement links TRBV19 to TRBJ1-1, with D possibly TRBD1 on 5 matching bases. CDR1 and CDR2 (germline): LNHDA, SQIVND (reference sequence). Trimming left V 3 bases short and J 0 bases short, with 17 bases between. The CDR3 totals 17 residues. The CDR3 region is CASSIPGQGRMNTEAFF. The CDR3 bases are TGTGCCAGTAGTATCCCCGGACAAGGGAGGATGAACACTGAAGCTTTCTTT.